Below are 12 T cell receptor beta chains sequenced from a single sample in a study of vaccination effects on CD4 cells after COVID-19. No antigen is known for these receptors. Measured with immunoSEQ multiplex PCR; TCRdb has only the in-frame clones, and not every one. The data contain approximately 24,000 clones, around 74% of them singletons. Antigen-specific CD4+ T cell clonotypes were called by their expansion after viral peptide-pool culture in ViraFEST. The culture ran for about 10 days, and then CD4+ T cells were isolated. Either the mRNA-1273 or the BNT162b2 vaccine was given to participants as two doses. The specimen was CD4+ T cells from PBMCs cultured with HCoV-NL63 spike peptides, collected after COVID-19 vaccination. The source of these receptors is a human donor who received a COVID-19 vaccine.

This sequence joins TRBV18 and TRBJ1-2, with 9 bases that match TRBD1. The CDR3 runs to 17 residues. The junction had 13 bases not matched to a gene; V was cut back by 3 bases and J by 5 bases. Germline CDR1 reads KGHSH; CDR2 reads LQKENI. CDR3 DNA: TGTGCCAGCTCACCCCGGGGGACAGGGTCACGACGGTATGGCTACACCTTC. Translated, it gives CASSPRGTGSRRYGYTF.

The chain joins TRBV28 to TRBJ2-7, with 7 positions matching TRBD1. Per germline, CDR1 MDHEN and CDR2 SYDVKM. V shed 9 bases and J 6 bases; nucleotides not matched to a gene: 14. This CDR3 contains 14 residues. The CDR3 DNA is TGTGCCAGTGGCGAGACAGGGCCTCTCTCCGAGCAGTACTTC. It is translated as CASGETGPLSEQYF.

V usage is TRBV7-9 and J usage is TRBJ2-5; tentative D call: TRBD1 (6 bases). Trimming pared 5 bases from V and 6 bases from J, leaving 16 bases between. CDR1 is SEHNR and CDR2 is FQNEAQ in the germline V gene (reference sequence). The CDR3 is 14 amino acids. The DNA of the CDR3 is TGTGCCAGCAGCGCGGAAGGGGGTACTAAGACCCAGTACTTC. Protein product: CASSAEGGTKTQYF.

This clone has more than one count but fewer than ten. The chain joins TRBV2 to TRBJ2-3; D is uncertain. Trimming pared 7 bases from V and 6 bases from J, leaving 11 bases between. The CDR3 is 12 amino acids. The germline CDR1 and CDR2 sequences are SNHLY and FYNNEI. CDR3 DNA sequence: TGTGCCAGCAAGGAGCTGGCGGATACGCAGTATTTT. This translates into CASKELADTQYF.

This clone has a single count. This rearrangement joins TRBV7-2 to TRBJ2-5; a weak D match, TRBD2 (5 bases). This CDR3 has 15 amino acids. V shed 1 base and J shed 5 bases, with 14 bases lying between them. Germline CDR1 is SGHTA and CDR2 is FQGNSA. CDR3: CASSLVATWGETQYF. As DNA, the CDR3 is TGTGCCAGCAGCTTAGTAGCGACCTGGGGTGAGACCCAGTACTTC.

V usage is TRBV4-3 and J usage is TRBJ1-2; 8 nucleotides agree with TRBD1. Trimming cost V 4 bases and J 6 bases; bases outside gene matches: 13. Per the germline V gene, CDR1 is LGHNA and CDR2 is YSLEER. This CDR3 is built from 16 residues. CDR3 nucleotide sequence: TGCGCCAGCAGCCCGGCCTTTGGGACAGGATTCCATGGCTACACCTTC. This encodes CASSPAFGTGFHGYTF.

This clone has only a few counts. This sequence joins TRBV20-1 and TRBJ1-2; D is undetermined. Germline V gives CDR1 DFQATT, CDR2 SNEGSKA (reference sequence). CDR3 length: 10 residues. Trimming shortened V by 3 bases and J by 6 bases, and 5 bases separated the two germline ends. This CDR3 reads CSARIDGYTF. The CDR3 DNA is TGCAGTGCTAGGATAGATGGCTACACCTTC.

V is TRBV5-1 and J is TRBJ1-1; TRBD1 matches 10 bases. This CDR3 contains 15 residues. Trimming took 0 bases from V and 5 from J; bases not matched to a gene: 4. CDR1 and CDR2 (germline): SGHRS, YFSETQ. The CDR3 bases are TGCGCCAGCAGCTTGGGGGGGGGACAGGGGACTGAAGCTTTCTTT. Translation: CASSLGGGQGTEAFF.

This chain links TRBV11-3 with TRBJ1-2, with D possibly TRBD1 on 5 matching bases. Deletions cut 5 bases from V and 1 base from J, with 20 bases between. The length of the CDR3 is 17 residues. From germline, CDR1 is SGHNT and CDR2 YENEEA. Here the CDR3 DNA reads TGTGCCAGCAGCGACCGGGACTATCAGGAGATTAACTATGGCTACACCTTC. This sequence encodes CASSDRDYQEINYGYTF. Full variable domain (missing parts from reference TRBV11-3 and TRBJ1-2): EAGVVQSPRYKIIEKKQPVAFWCNPISGHNTLYWYLQNLGQGPELLIRYENEEAVDDSQLPKDRFSAERLKGVDSTLKIQPAELGDSAVYLCASSDRDYQEINYGYTFGSGTRLTVV.

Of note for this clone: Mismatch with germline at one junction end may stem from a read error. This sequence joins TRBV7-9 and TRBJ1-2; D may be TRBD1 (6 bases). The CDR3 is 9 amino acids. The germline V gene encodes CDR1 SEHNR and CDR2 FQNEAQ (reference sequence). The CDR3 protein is CASSQRDNF. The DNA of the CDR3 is TGTGCCAGCAGCCAAAGGGACAACTTC. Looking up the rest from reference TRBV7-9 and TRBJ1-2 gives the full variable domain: DTGVSQNPRHKITKRGQNVTFRCDPISEHNRLYWYRQTLGQGPEFLTYFQNEAQLEKSRLLSDRFSAERPKGSFSTLEIQRTEQGDSAMYLCASSQRDNFGSGTRLTVV.

The DNA for the CDR3 is TGCAGCGTTGGTGGGACACCTAATTCACCCCTCCACTTT. It codes for CSVGGTPNSPLHF. J is TRBJ1-6 and V is TRBV29-1, with D possibly matching TRBD1 (6 bases). V lost 4 bases, J lost 6 bases, and 10 bases lay in between. CDR1 and CDR2 (germline): SQVTM, ANQGSEA. This CDR3 has 13 residues.

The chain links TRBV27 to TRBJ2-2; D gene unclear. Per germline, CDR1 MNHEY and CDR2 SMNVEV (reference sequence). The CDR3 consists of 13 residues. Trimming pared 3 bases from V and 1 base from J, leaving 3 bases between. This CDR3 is CASSFQNTGELFF. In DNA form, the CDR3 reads TGTGCCAGCAGTTTTCAGAACACCGGGGAGCTGTTTTTT.